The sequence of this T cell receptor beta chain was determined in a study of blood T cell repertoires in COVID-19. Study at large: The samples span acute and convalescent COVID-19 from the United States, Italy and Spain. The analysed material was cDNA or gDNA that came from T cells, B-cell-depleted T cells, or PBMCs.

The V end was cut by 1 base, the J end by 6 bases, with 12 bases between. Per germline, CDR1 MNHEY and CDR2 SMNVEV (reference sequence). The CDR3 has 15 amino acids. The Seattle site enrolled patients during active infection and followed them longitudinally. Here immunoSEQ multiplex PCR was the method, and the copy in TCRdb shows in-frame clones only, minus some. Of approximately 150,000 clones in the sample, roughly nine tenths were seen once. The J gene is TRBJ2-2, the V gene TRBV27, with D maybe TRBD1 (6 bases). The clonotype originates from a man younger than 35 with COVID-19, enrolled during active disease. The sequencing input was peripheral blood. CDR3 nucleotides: TGTGCCAGCAGTTTATTTGGGGGCGAGGCCGGGGAGCTGTTTTTT. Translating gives CASSLFGGEAGELFF.